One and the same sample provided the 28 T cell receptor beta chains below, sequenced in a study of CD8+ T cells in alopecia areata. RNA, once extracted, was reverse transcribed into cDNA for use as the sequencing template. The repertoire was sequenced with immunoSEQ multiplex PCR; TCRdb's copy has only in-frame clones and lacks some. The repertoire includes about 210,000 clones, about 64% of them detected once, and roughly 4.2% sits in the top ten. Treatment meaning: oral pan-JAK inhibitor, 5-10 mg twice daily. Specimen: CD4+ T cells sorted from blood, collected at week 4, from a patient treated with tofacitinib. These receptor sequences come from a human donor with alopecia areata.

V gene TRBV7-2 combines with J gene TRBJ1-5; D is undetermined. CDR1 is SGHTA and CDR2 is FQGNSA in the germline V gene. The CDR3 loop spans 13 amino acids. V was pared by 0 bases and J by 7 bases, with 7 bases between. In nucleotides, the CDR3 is TGTGCCAGCAGCTTAGCCAGGATCCAGCCCCAGCATTTT. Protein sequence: CASSLARIQPQHF.

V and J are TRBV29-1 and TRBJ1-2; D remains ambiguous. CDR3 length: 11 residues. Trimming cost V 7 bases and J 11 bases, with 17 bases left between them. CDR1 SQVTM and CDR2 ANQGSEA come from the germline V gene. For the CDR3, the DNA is TGCAGCGGCCAAGGACTTGAAGGTTACACCTTC. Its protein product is CSGQGLEGYTF.

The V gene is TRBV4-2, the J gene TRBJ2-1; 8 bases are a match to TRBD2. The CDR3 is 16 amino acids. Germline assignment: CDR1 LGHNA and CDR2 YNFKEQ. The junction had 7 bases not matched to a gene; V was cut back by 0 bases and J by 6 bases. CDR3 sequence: CASSQEYRGGFNEQFF. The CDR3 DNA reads TGTGCCAGCAGCCAAGAGTATCGGGGGGGATTCAATGAGCAGTTCTTC.

The CDR3 DNA reads TGTGCCAGCAGTTTGGAGCGGGGGACCTCCTACGAGCAGTACTTC. Amino acids: CASSLERGTSYEQYF. The chain joins TRBV2 to TRBJ2-7; 8 bases line up with TRBD2. Germline V gene data show CDR1 as SNHLY and CDR2 as FYNNEI. The V gene end was trimmed by 5 bases and the J gene end by 0 bases; junction bases not matched to a gene: 6. There are 15 residues in the CDR3.

CDR3 coding DNA: TGTGCCATTCGCGATCTGGCGGGGTCGGTCTACGAGCAGTACTTC. This translates into CAIRDLAGSVYEQYF. The rearrangement uses TRBV10-3 and TRBJ2-7, with D possibly being TRBD2 (6 bases). This CDR3 has 15 amino acids. Germline V CDR1 and CDR2: ENHRY, SYGVKD. V was shortened by 9 bases and J by 3 bases, with 21 bases between the two germline ends.

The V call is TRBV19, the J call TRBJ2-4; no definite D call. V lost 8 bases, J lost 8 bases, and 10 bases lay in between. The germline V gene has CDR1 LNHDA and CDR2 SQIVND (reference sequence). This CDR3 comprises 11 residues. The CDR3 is CASSSRDIQYF. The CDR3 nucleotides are TGTGCCAGTTCGTCTCGTGACATTCAGTACTTC. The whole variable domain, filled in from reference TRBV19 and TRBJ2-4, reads DGGITQSPKYLFRKEGQNVTLSCEQNLNHDAMYWYRQDPGQGLRLIYYSQIVNDFQKGDIAEGYSVSREKKESFPLTVTSAQKNPTAFYLCASSSRDIQYFGAGTRLSVL.

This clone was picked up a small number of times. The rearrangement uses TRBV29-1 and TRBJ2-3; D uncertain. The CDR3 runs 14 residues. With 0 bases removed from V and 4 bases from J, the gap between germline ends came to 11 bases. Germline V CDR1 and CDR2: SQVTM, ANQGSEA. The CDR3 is CSVEESLRPDTQYF. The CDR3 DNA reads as TGCAGCGTTGAAGAATCCCTTCGGCCAGATACGCAGTATTTT.

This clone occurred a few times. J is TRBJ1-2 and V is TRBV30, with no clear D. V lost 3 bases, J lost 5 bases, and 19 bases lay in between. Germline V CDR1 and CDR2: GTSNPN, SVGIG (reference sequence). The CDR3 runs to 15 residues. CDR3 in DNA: TGTGCCTGGAGATTCAAAGGTGACGGTCTATATGGCTACACCTTC. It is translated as CAWRFKGDGLYGYTF.

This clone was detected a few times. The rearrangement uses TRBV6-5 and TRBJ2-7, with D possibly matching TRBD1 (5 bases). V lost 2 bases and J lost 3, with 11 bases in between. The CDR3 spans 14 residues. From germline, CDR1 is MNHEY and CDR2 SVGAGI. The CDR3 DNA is TGTGCCAGCAGTTACGTCCAGGGAAACTACGAGCAGTACTTC. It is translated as CASSYVQGNYEQYF.

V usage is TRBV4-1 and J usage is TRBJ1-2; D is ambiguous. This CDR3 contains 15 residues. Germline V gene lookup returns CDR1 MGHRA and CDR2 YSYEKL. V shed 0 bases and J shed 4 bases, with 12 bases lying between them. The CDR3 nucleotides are TGCGCCAGCAGCCAAGATCTTTCGGCCGGCTATGGCTACACCTTC. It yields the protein CASSQDLSAGYGYTF.

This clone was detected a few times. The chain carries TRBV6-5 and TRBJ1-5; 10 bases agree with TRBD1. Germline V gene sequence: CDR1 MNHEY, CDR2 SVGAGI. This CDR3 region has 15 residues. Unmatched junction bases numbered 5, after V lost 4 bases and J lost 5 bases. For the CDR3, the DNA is TGTGCCAGCAGTTTCTCCGGGACAGGGGATCAGCCCCAGCATTTT. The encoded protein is CASSFSGTGDQPQHF.

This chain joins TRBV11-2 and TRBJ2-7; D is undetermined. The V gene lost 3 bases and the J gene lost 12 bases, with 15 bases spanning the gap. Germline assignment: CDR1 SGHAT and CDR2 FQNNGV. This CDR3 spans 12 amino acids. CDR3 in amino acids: CASSLADLGLYF. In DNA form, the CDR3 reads TGTGCCAGCAGCTTGGCCGATCTGGGGTTGTACTTC.

This CDR3 reads CASRKHRGDYNEQFF. CDR3 coding DNA: TGCGCCAGCAGGAAACACCGGGGGGACTACAATGAGCAGTTCTTC. The chain is built from TRBV4-1 and TRBJ2-1; 7 bases map to TRBD2. This CDR3 is built from 15 residues. Germline V gene lookup returns CDR1 MGHRA and CDR2 YSYEKL. J lost 3 bases, V lost 6 bases, and 8 bases had no gene match.

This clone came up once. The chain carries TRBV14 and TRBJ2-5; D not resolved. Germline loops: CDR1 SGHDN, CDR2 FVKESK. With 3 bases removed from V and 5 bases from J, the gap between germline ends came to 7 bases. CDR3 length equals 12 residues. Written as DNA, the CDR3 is TGTGCCAGCAGCCACGCTTGGGAGACCCAGTACTTC. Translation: CASSHAWETQYF.

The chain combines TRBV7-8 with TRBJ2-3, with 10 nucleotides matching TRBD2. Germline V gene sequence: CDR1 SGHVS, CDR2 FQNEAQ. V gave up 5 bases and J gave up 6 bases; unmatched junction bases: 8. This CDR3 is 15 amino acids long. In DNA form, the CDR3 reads TGTGCCAGCAGCAAACTAGCGGGGTCTAAGGATACGCAGTATTTT. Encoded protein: CASSKLAGSKDTQYF.

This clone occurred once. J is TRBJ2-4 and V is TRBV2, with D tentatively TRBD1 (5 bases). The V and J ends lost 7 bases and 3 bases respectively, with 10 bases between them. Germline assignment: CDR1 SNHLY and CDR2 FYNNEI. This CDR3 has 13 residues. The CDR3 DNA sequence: TGTGCCAGCACGGAAAGGGGCAAAAACATTCAGTACTTC. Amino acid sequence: CASTERGKNIQYF.

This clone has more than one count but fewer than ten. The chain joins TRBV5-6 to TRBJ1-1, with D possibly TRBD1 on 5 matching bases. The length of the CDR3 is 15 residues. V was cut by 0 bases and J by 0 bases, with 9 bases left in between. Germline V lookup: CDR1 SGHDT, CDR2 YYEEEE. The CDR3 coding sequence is TGTGCCAGCAGCTTGGCCGGGGGGTTGAACACTGAAGCTTTCTTT. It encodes CASSLAGGLNTEAFF.

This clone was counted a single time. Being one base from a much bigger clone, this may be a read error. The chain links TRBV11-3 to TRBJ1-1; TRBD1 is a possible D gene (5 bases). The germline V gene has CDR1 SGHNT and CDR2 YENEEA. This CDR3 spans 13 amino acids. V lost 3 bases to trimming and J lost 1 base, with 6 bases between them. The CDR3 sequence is CASSFQGNTEAFF. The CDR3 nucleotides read TGTGCCAGCAGCTTTCAGGGGAACACTGAAGCTTTCTTT.

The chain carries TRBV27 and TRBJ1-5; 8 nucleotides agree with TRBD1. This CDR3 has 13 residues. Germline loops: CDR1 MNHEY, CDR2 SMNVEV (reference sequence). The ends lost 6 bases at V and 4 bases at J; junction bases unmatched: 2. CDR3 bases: TGTGCCAGCAGCCGGACAGGGAATCAGCCCCAGCATTTT. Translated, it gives CASSRTGNQPQHF.

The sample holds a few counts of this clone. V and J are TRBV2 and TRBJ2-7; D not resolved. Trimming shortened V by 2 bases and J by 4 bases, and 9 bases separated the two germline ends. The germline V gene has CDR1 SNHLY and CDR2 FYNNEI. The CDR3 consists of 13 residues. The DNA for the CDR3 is TGTGCCAGCAGTGAATATAGGAGTTACGAGCAGTACTTC. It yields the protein CASSEYRSYEQYF.

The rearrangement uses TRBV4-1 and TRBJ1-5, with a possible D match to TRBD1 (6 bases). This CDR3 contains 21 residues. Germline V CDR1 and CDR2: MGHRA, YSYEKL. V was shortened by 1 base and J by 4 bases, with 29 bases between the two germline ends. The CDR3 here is CASSQVALLLSRQAENQPQHF. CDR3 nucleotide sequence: TGCGCCAGCAGCCAAGTTGCGCTCCTTCTGTCCAGACAGGCGGAGAATCAGCCCCAGCATTTT.

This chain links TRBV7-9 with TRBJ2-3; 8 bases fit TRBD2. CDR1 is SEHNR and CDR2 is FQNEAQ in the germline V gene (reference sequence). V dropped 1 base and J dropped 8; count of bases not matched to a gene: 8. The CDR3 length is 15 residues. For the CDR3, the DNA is TGTGCCAGCAGCTTAGTCGGACTAGCTCTGGGTACGCAGTATTTT. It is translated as CASSLVGLALGTQYF. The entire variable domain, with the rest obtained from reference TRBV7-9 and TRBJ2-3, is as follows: DTGVSQNPRHKITKRGQNVTFRCDPISEHNRLYWYRQTLGQGPEFLTYFQNEAQLEKSRLLSDRFSAERPKGSFSTLEIQRTEQGDSAMYLCASSLVGLALGTQYFGPGTRLTVL.

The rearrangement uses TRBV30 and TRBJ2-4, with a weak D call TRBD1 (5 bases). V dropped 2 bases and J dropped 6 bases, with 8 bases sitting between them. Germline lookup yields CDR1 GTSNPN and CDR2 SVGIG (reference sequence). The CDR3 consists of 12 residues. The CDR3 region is CAWSIQGNIQYF. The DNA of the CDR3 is TGTGCCTGGAGTATCCAGGGAAACATTCAGTACTTC.

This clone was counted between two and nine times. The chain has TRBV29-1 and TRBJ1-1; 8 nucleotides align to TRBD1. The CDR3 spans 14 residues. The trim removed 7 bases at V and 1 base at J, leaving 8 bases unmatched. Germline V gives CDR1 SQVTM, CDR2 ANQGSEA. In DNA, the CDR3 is TGCAGCGCCGACTCAGGACAGGGGAACACTGAAGCTTTCTTT. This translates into CSADSGQGNTEAFF.

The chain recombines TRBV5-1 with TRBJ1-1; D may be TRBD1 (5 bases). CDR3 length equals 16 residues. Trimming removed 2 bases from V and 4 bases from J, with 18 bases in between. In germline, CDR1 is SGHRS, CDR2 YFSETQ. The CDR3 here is CASSFGPQQVTTEAFF. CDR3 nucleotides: TGCGCCAGCAGCTTCGGGCCGCAACAGGTTACCACTGAAGCTTTCTTT.

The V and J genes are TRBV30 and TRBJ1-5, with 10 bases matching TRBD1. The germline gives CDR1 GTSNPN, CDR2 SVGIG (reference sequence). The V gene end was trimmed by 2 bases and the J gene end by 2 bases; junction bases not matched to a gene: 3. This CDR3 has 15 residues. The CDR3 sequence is CAWSRGTGGNQPQHF. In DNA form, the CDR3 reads TGTGCCTGGAGTAGGGGGACAGGGGGCAATCAGCCCCAGCATTTT.

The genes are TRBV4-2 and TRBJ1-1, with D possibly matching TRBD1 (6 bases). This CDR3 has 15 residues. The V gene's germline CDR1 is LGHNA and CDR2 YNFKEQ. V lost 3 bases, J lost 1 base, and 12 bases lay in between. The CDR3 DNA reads TGTGCCAGCAGCCACGGGGGGCAGGCGAACACTGAAGCTTTCTTT. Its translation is CASSHGGQANTEAFF.

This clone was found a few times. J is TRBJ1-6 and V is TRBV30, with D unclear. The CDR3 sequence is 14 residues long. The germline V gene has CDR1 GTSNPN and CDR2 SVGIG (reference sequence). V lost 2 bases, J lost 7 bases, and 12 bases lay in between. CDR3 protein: CAWSFQDSNSPLHF. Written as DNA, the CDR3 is TGTGCCTGGAGTTTTCAGGACTCAAATTCACCCCTCCACTTT. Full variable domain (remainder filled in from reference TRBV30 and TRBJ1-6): SQTIHQWPATLVQPVGSPLSLECTVEGTSNPNLYWYRQAAGRGLQLLFYSVGIGQISSEVPQNLSASRPQDRQFILSSKKLLLSDSGFYLCAWSFQDSNSPLHFGNGTRLTVT.